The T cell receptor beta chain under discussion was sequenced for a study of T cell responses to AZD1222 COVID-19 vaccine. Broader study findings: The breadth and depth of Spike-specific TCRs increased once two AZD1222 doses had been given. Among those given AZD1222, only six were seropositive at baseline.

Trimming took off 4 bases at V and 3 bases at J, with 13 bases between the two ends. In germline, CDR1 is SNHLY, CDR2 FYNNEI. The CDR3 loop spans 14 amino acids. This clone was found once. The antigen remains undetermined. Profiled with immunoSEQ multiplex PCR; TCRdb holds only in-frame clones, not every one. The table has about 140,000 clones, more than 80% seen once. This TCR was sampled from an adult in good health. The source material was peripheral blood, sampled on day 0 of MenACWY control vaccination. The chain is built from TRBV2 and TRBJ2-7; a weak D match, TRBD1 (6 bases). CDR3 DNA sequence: TGTGCCAGCAGTGCGGGACACGAGGACTACGAGCAGTACTTC. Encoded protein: CASSAGHEDYEQYF.